A single sample gave rise to the 23 T cell receptor beta chains below, sequenced in a study of a mutant IDH1 vaccine in newly diagnosed glioma. Time point defined: week 47, end of study. A single vaccine dose contained 300 ug of mutant IDH1 20-mer peptide, and topical imiquimod was used with it. Their antigens are not known. The table came from immunoSEQ multiplex PCR; TCRdb's copy has only in-frame clones and leaves some out. There are about 85,000 clones in the sample; just under 90% occur only once, and 0.77% lies in the top ten. The sequenced sample was PBMCs, obtained from a glioma patient whose treatment included an IDH1 peptide vaccine. These receptors were collected from a woman in her 50s with glioma.

The chain recombines TRBV5-4 with TRBJ1-2, with 8 bases fitting TRBD1. This CDR3 is 16 amino acids long. CDR1 is SGHNT and CDR2 is YYREEE in the germline V gene (reference sequence). Trimming cost V 1 base and J 4 bases; bases outside gene matches: 9. CDR3 region: CASSLKTGDWAYGYTF. In DNA, the CDR3 is TGTGCCAGCAGCTTGAAGACAGGGGACTGGGCCTATGGCTACACCTTC.

The chain joins TRBV7-9 to TRBJ1-1; D is ambiguous. This CDR3 is 13 amino acids long. Germline CDR1 SEHNR, CDR2 FQNEAQ (reference sequence). Between the trimmed V and J ends, which lost 2 bases and 1 base, there was a span of 5 bases. CDR3 sequence reads: CASSLQENTEAFF. The CDR3 nucleotides are TGTGCCAGCAGCTTACAGGAGAACACTGAAGCTTTCTTT.

This clone was seen only once. The chain couples TRBV6-4 to TRBJ2-7, with 11 positions matching TRBD1. The trim removed 2 bases at V and 6 bases at J, leaving 0 bases unmatched. CDR1 is MRHNA, CDR2 SNTAGT, per germline. The CDR3 runs 13 residues. This CDR3 is CASSDGTGGEQYF. DNA of the CDR3: TGTGCCAGCAGTGACGGGACAGGGGGCGAGCAGTACTTC.

The chain links TRBV5-8 to TRBJ2-6; unclear D gene. Germline values: CDR1 SGHTS, CDR2 YDEGEE. There are 19 residues in the CDR3. The V gene lost 4 bases and the J gene lost 0 bases, with 20 bases spanning the gap. The CDR3 region has the DNA TGTGCCAGCAGCCGGGCCAGACGGCAGATAAACTCTGGGGCCAACGTCCTGACTTTC. Translated: CASSRARRQINSGANVLTF.

This sequence joins TRBV5-6 and TRBJ2-3; no clear D. Germline V CDR1 and CDR2: SGHDT, YYEEEE. Trimming took off 0 bases at V and 5 bases at J, with 10 bases between the two ends. The CDR3 extends over 14 amino acids. CDR3 in DNA: TGTGCCAGCAGCTTGGCTTCCCGGAGAGATACGCAGTATTTT. Protein sequence: CASSLASRRDTQYF.

V is TRBV7-6 and J is TRBJ2-1; no definite D call. This CDR3 has 13 residues. V shed 1 base and J shed 10 bases, with 11 bases lying between them. From germline, CDR1 is SGHVS and CDR2 FNYEAQ. The CDR3 DNA reads as TGTGCCAGCAGCTTAGTACCAAATAGAGAGCAGTTCTTC. Translating it yields CASSLVPNREQFF.

The gene calls are TRBV6-1 and TRBJ1-3, with 8 bases lining up with TRBD1. The CDR3 is 14 residues long. Germline assignment: CDR1 MNHNS and CDR2 SASEGT. CDR3 sequence reads: CARQGPLSGNTIYF. In DNA form, the CDR3 reads TGTGCGAGACAGGGGCCCCTCTCTGGAAACACCATATATTTT.

The V and J genes are TRBV6-6 and TRBJ1-3, with a weak D call TRBD1 (6 bases). Trimming pared 7 bases from V and 8 bases from J, leaving 18 bases between. The length of the CDR3 is 14 residues. Germline V lookup: CDR1 MNHNY, CDR2 SVGAGI (reference sequence). CDR3 protein: CASNMDSLEYTIYF. Here the CDR3 DNA reads TGTGCCAGCAATATGGACAGTTTAGAGTACACCATATATTTT.

The chain links TRBV19 to TRBJ2-1; D gene uncertain. This CDR3 region has 12 residues. Per germline, CDR1 LNHDA and CDR2 SQIVND (reference sequence). V was shortened by 6 bases and J by 5 bases, with 8 bases between the two germline ends. The CDR3 nucleotides read TGTGCCAGTAGGCGAGGTAACAATGAGCAGTTCTTC. Its protein is CASRRGNNEQFF. Looking up the rest from reference TRBV19 and TRBJ2-1 gives the full variable domain: DGGITQSPKYLFRKEGQNVTLSCEQNLNHDAMYWYRQDPGQGLRLIYYSQIVNDFQKGDIAEGYSVSREKKESFPLTVTSAQKNPTAFYLCASRRGNNEQFFGPGTRLTVL.

This chain joins TRBV4-1 and TRBJ2-2, with D perhaps TRBD1 or TRBD2 (5 bases each). Germline CDR1 and CDR2: MGHRA and YSYEKL. V lost 1 base to trimming and J lost 6 bases, with 9 bases between them. The CDR3 has 14 amino acids. The CDR3 region is CASSQVRGPGELFF. The CDR3 DNA sequence: TGCGCCAGCAGCCAAGTGAGGGGTCCCGGGGAGCTGTTTTTT.

This clone was observed a single time. The rearrangement links TRBV6-5 to TRBJ2-7; D is unresolved. The length of the CDR3 is 13 residues. Germline CDR1 MNHEY, CDR2 SVGAGI. V was pared by 0 bases and J by 1 base, with 4 bases between. The CDR3 coding sequence is TGTGCCAGCAGTTACTCTGCATCCTACGAGCAGTACTTC. Translated, it gives CASSYSASYEQYF.

This clone appeared once. The chain joins TRBV2 to TRBJ2-7; D is perhaps TRBD1 or TRBD2 (5 bases each). The CDR3 consists of 15 residues. In germline, CDR1 is SNHLY, CDR2 FYNNEI. V lost 2 bases and J 3 bases, leaving 14 bases between the germline ends. CDR3 DNA sequence: TGTGCCAGCAGTGAAATAGGGGTGGCGGGCTACGAGCAGTACTTC. Encoded protein: CASSEIGVAGYEQYF.

The chain recombines TRBV19 with TRBJ2-3; 7 bases line up with TRBD1. The V gene's germline CDR1 is LNHDA and CDR2 SQIVND (reference sequence). After removal of 6 bases from V and 0 bases from J, the junction contained 3 bases not matched to a gene. This CDR3 has 14 amino acids. As DNA, the CDR3 is TGTGCCAGTAGAGGACAGGCTAGCACAGATACGCAGTATTTT. Encoded protein: CASRGQASTDTQYF.

The genes are TRBV5-1 and TRBJ2-5; 9 bases align to TRBD2. Trimming cost V 0 bases and J 5 bases; bases outside gene matches: 8. In germline, CDR1 is SGHRS, CDR2 YFSETQ. The length of the CDR3 is 16 residues. CDR3 DNA sequence: TGCGCCAGCAGCTTGGCCCCGGGACTAGCCTCCGAGACCCAGTACTTC. Translating gives CASSLAPGLASETQYF.

The CDR3 is CASSPDGAKTQYF. CDR3 nucleotide sequence: TGCGCCAGCAGCCCAGATGGGGCGAAGACCCAGTACTTC. The gene calls are TRBV5-1 and TRBJ2-5, with TRBD1 as a possible D gene (5 bases). The CDR3 is made up of 13 amino acids. V lost 4 bases, J lost 6 bases, and 13 bases lay in between. In germline, CDR1 is SGHRS, CDR2 YFSETQ.

The rearrangement joins TRBV11-2 to TRBJ2-7; no firm D call. Trimming took 6 bases from V and 3 from J, leaving 18 bases between them. This CDR3 is 15 amino acids long. CDR1 SGHAT and CDR2 FQNNGV come from the germline V gene. CDR3 region: CASRTPRSPFYEQYF. CDR3 DNA sequence: TGTGCCAGCAGGACCCCGAGGAGTCCCTTCTACGAGCAGTACTTC. The full variable domain, in which reference TRBV11-2 and TRBJ2-7 provide the parts outside the CDR3, is EAGVAQSPRYKIIEKRQSVAFWCNPISGHATLYWYQQILGQGPKLLIQFQNNGVVDDSQLPKDRFSAERLKGVDSTLKIQPAKLEDSAVYLCASRTPRSPFYEQYFGPGTRLTVT.

The chain couples TRBV19 to TRBJ2-2, with D possibly being TRBD1 (6 bases). V was shortened by 8 bases and J by 2 bases, with 15 bases between the two germline ends. The CDR3 sequence is 15 residues long. Germline CDR1 reads LNHDA; CDR2 reads SQIVND (reference sequence). The CDR3 sequence: CASSWTAVNTGELFF. In nucleotides, the CDR3 is TGTGCCAGTTCATGGACAGCGGTTAACACCGGGGAGCTGTTTTTT.

The V and J genes are TRBV19 and TRBJ1-4, with D maybe TRBD1 (6 bases). CDR3 length: 12 residues. CDR1 is LNHDA and CDR2 is SQIVND in the germline V gene (reference sequence). V lost 5 bases and J 13 bases, leaving 14 bases between the germline ends. CDR3: CASSPGAGPLFF. The CDR3 DNA sequence: TGTGCCAGTAGTCCAGGGGCTGGACCACTGTTTTTT.

The chain is built from TRBV6-1 and TRBJ2-2, with D possibly being TRBD1 or TRBD2 (5 bases each). CDR1 MNHNS and CDR2 SASEGT come from the germline V gene. The ends were cut back, 7 bases at V and 4 bases at J, with 13 bases in the middle. This CDR3 has 14 residues. This CDR3 is CASTEGQLTGELFF. In DNA form, the CDR3 reads TGTGCCAGCACTGAGGGGCAGCTCACCGGGGAGCTGTTTTTT.

This chain uses TRBV5-6 with TRBJ1-1; D is possibly TRBD1 (6 bases). The CDR3 is 12 amino acids. Trimming stripped 5 bases from V and 7 bases from J, with 12 bases between. Germline V gives CDR1 SGHDT, CDR2 YYEEEE. The CDR3 spells CASSEQGGEAFF. The CDR3 DNA reads TGTGCCAGCAGTGAACAGGGAGGTGAAGCTTTCTTT.

This chain joins TRBV5-1 and TRBJ2-1; 10 nucleotides agree with TRBD2. The length of the CDR3 is 15 residues. J was trimmed by 0 bases and V by 4 bases; bases with no gene match: 1. CDR1 is SGHRS and CDR2 is YFSETQ in the germline V gene. This CDR3 is CASSRTSGSYNEQFF. CDR3 coding DNA: TGCGCCAGCAGCCGGACTAGCGGCTCCTACAATGAGCAGTTCTTC.

The chain carries TRBV5-4 and TRBJ1-2; no firm D call. CDR1 and CDR2 from the germline V gene are SGHNT and YYREEE (reference sequence). The CDR3 loop spans 15 amino acids. Trimming cost V 4 bases and J 4 bases, with 17 bases left between them. The CDR3 bases are TGTGCCAGCAGCCAAGCGGAGGGCCGGAGCTATGGCTACACCTTC. This sequence encodes CASSQAEGRSYGYTF.

The chain's CDR3 is CASSFGTLGNTEAFF. The CDR3 nucleotides are TGCGCCAGCAGTTTTGGAACCTTAGGGAACACTGAAGCTTTCTTT. This sequence joins TRBV5-1 and TRBJ1-1, with D unclear. CDR3 length equals 15 residues. Trimming took off 5 bases at V and 1 base at J, with 15 bases between the two ends. Germline V gene data show CDR1 as SGHRS and CDR2 as YFSETQ. Together with reference TRBV5-1 and TRBJ1-1, the CDR3 gives the full variable domain: KAGVTQTPRYLIKTRGQQVTLSCSPISGHRSVSWYQQTPGQGLQFLFEYFSETQRNKGNFPGRFSGRQFSNSRSEMNVSTLELGDSALYLCASSFGTLGNTEAFFGQGTRLTVV.